The T cell receptor (beta chain) described here comes from a study of blood T cell repertoires in COVID-19. Study-wide background: Collection of acute and convalescent COVID-19 samples took place in the United States, Italy and Spain. T cells, B-cell-depleted T cells, or PBMCs provided the cDNA or gDNA that served as material.

In the study's own analysis: Amplification of reference gene primers provided the estimated nucleated cell counts. The data were produced by immunoSEQ multiplex PCR, yet TCRdb's version contains in-frame clones alone and is incomplete. That table furnishes V, J and clone size, whereas the DNA furnished D and trimming. The repertoire has about 210,000 clones, about 83% of them found once; the top ten carry approximately 6.2%. V was pared by 5 bases and J by 1 base, with 4 bases of the junction left unmatched. The CDR3 has 14 residues. Germline CDR1 and CDR2: MNHEY and SMNVEV (reference sequence). What was sequenced was peripheral blood. V and J are TRBV27 and TRBJ2-7, with 8 bases matching TRBD2. This receptor was taken from a man between 60 and 70 years old who had recovered from COVID-19. This CDR3 is CASSTSGSSYEQYF. The DNA of the CDR3 is TGTGCCAGCAGTACCAGCGGGAGTTCCTACGAGCAGTACTTC.